A single sample gave rise to the 13 T cell receptor beta chains below, sequenced in a study of beta chain features in type 1 diabetes. Expressed TCRB transcripts were sequenced because the entire RNA isolate underwent reverse transcription. The repertoire was sequenced with immunoSEQ multiplex PCR; TCRdb's copy has only in-frame clones and lacks some. The table has under 400,000 clones, 10% to 15% seen once. The material sequenced was naive CD4+ T cells from blood. These receptors came from a man younger than 35 in good health.

This clone was found a few times. This chain uses TRBV2 with TRBJ2-7; D is undetermined. Germline loops: CDR1 SNHLY, CDR2 FYNNEI. This CDR3 is built from 12 residues. V dropped 6 bases and J dropped 3 bases, with 9 bases sitting between them. CDR3 coding DNA: TGTGCCAGCAGCGCACAGAGCTACGAGCAGTACTTC. It yields the protein CASSAQSYEQYF.

A few counts support this clone. This chain joins TRBV19 and TRBJ2-1; tentative D call: TRBD2 (6 bases). Germline lookup yields CDR1 LNHDA and CDR2 SQIVND (reference sequence). This CDR3 is built from 14 residues. Between the trimmed V and J ends, which lost 10 bases and 0 bases, there was a span of 13 bases. The CDR3 DNA reads TGTGCCACGGGGCGGGGAGGCTCCTACAATGAGCAGTTCTTC. It specifies CATGRGGSYNEQFF.

The chain has TRBV4-3 and TRBJ2-7; 9 positions match TRBD2. CDR3 length: 15 amino acids. Trimming took 3 bases from V and 3 from J; bases not matched to a gene: 6. Germline CDR1 and CDR2: LGHNA and YSLEER. CDR3 in amino acids: CASSQGSGSRYEQYF. The CDR3 DNA reads TGCGCCAGCAGCCAGGGTAGCGGGAGTCGCTACGAGCAGTACTTC.

This chain joins TRBV6-5 and TRBJ1-1, with a weak D call TRBD1 (6 bases). With 6 bases removed from V and 11 bases from J, the gap between germline ends came to 16 bases. The CDR3 loop spans 12 amino acids. Germline loops: CDR1 MNHEY, CDR2 SVGAGI. The DNA of the CDR3 is TGTGCCAGCAGAGGACAGCTAACTTTTGCTTTCTTT. This translates into CASRGQLTFAFF.

The chain has TRBV7-8 and TRBJ2-1, with TRBD2 matching 9 bases. V was pared by 1 base and J by 6 bases, with 1 base of the junction left unmatched. The CDR3 loop spans 14 amino acids. Germline lookup yields CDR1 SGHVS and CDR2 FQNEAQ. CDR3 DNA: TGTGCCAGCAGCTTAGTTAGCGGGGGCAATGAGCAGTTCTTC. Its translation is CASSLVSGGNEQFF.

V and J are TRBV7-9 and TRBJ2-2; the D gene is possibly TRBD1 (5 bases). Trimming removed 10 bases at V and 2 bases at J, with 20 bases between. CDR1 is SEHNR, CDR2 FQNEAQ, per germline (reference sequence). This CDR3 spans 16 amino acids. In DNA form, the CDR3 reads TGTGCCACTTCATCACCTCAGGGCCTAAACACCGGGGAGCTGTTTTTT. It codes for CATSSPQGLNTGELFF.

This clone was seen a handful of times. The V gene is TRBV28, the J gene TRBJ2-7; no definite D call. Per germline, CDR1 MDHEN and CDR2 SYDVKM. Trimming took 8 bases from V and 2 from J, leaving 13 bases between them. CDR3 size: 13 residues. CDR3 sequence (DNA): TGTGCCAGCGAGACTCTCGCTACCTACGAGCAGTACTTC. Its protein product is CASETLATYEQYF.

The gene calls are TRBV5-4 and TRBJ2-7; 8 bases match TRBD2. Germline loops: CDR1 SGHNT, CDR2 YYREEE (reference sequence). There are 12 residues in the CDR3. V lost 7 bases to trimming and J lost 3 bases; unmatched junction nucleotides: 3. The CDR3 reads CASGSGGYEQYF. The CDR3 coding sequence is TGTGCCAGCGGCAGCGGGGGCTACGAGCAGTACTTC.

V gene TRBV11-3 combines with J gene TRBJ2-1; D uncertain. The germline V gene has CDR1 SGHNT and CDR2 YENEEA. The CDR3 contains 12 residues. V was clipped by 3 bases and J by 6 bases, with 6 bases between them. The CDR3 DNA is TGTGCCAGCAGCTTTGGCGGCAATGAGCAGTTCTTC. Translated: CASSFGGNEQFF.

In its sample, this clone was seen a few times. The chain is built from TRBV7-9 and TRBJ2-1; D remains unclear. This CDR3 has 14 amino acids. CDR1 SEHNR and CDR2 FQNEAQ come from the germline V gene (reference sequence). V was clipped by 1 base and J by 10 bases, with 14 bases between them. DNA for the CDR3: TGTGCCAGCAGCTTAGGCGGCGATCCGGTGGAGCAGTTCTTC. Encoded protein: CASSLGGDPVEQFF.

This sequence joins TRBV30 and TRBJ2-1, with D uncertain. V was cut by 4 bases and J by 4 bases, with 14 bases left in between. Germline assignment: CDR1 GTSNPN and CDR2 SVGIG (reference sequence). CDR3 length: 14 residues. The CDR3 reads CAWTRKASYNEQFF. As DNA, the CDR3 is TGTGCCTGGACCAGGAAGGCGAGTTACAATGAGCAGTTCTTC.

This clone was observed a few times. In DNA, the CDR3 is TGTGCCAGCAGCCACCCTCGGGTCCGGGGTGCCGAGCAGTACTTC. Translation: CASSHPRVRGAEQYF. The rearrangement uses TRBV7-8 and TRBJ2-7; tentatively, D is TRBD2 (5 bases). Germline CDR1 is SGHVS and CDR2 is FQNEAQ. With 5 bases removed from V and 6 bases from J, the gap between germline ends came to 20 bases. The CDR3 extends over 15 amino acids.

J is TRBJ2-5 and V is TRBV4-1, with 8 bases that match TRBD2. The germline V gene encodes CDR1 MGHRA and CDR2 YSYEKL. The CDR3 runs to 16 residues. After removal of 5 bases from V and 7 bases from J, the junction contained 15 bases not matched to a gene. In DNA form, the CDR3 reads TGCGCCAGCAGCTCCCGCGGCCCGGGGGGGAGTTTGACCCAGTACTTC. Its protein product is CASSSRGPGGSLTQYF.